This TCR beta chain was retrieved from a study of cytomegalovirus exposure and HLA in healthy donors. Points from the study as a whole: Available immune exposure information was restricted to CMV serostatus only. The study labeled 150 or so TCR beta chains cytomegalovirus-associated. Some V segments could not be told apart, so they were left out, TRBV6-2 and TRBV6-3 among them.

Primers for the PCR totalled 60 Vbeta and 13 Jbeta. Profiling relied on immunoSEQ multiplex PCR, and the TCRdb table lists in-frame clones only, not all of them. This sample yields around 150,000 clones, of which 65% to 85% are seen a single time; 6.3% belongs to the top ten. There are 16 residues in the CDR3. Per the germline V gene, CDR1 is MNHEY and CDR2 is SVGAGI. Trimming stripped 1 base from V and 0 bases from J, with 12 bases between. In the case of this clone: Its specificity is not known.

The sequencing input was PBMCs. The chain carries TRBV6-5 and TRBJ1-1; D may be TRBD1 (5 bases). This TCR derives from a male donor in good health and CMV-seropositive. CDR3 residues: CASSYFQWGVNTEAFF. CDR3 DNA: TGTGCCAGCAGTTACTTCCAGTGGGGGGTGAACACTGAAGCTTTCTTT.